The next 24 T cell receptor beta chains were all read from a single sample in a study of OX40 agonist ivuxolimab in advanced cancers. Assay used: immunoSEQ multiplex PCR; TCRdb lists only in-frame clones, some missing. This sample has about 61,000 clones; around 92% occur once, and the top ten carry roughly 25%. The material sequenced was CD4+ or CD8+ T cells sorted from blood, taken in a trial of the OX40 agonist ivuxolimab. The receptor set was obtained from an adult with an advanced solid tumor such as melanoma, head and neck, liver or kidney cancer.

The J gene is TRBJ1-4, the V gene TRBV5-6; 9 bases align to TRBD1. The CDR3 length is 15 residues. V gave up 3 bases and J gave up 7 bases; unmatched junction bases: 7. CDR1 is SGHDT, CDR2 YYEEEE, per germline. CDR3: CASSSEDRGFEKLFF. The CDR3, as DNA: TGTGCCAGCAGCTCGGAGGACAGGGGCTTTGAAAAACTGTTTTTT.

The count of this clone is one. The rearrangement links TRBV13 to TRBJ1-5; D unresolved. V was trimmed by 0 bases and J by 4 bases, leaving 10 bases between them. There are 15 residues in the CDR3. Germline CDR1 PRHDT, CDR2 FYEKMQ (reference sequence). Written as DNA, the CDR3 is TGTGCCAGCAGCTTAGGGGGGTCAAAGAATCAGCCCCAGCATTTT. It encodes CASSLGGSKNQPQHF.

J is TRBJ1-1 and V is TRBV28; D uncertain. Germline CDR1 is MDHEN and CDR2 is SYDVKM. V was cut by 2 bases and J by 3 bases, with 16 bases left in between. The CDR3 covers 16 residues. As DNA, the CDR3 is TGTGCCAGCAGTTTAGTAGCTGGGGTAAAATACACTGAAGCTTTCTTT. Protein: CASSLVAGVKYTEAFF.

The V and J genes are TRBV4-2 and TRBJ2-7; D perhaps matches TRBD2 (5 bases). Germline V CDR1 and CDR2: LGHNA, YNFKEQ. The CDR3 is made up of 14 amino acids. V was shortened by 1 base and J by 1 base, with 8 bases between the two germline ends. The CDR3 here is CASSQGSGSYEQYF. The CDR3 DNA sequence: TGTGCCAGCAGCCAAGGGTCGGGGTCCTACGAGCAGTACTTC.

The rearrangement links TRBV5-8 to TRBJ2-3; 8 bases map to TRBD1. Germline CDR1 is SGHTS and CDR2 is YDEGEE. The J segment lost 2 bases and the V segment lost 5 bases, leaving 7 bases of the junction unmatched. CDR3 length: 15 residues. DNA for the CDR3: TGTGCCAGCAGAGAGGACAGGGACCTCACAGATACGCAGTATTTT. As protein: CASREDRDLTDTQYF.

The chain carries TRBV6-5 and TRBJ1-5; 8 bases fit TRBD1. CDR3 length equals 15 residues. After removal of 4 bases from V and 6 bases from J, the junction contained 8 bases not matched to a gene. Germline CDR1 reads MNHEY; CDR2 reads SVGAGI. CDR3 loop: CASSSVRGQFQPQHF. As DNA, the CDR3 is TGTGCCAGCAGTTCGGTCAGGGGGCAATTTCAGCCCCAGCATTTT.

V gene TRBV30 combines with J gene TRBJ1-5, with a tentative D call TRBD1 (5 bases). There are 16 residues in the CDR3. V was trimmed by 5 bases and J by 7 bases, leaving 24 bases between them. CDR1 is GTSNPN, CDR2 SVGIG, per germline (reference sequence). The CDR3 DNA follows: TGTGCCTGGGGGGCTGAGAATTCGGCAGGGACGCAGCCCCAGCATTTT. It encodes CAWGAENSAGTQPQHF. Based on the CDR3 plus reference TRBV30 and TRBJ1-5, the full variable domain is SQTIHQWPATLVQPVGSPLSLECTVEGTSNPNLYWYRQAAGRGLQLLFYSVGIGQISSEVPQNLSASRPQDRQFILSSKKLLLSDSGFYLCAWGAENSAGTQPQHFGDGTRLSIL.

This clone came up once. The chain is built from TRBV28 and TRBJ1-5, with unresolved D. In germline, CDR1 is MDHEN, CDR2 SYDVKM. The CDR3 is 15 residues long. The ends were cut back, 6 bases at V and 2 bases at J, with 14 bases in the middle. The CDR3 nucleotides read TGTGCCAGCAGCCTACTAGGGAATGGCAATCAGCCCCAGCATTTT. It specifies CASSLLGNGNQPQHF.

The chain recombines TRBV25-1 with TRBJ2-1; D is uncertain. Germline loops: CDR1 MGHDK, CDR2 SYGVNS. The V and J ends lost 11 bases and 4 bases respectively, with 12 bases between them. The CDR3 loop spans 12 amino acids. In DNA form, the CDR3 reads TGTGCCTCGGGCCGATCATACAATGAGCAGTTCTTC. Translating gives CASGRSYNEQFF.

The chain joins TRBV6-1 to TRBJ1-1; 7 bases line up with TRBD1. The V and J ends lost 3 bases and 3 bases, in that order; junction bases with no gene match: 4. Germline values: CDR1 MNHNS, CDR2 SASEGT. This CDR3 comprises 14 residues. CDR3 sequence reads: CASSDQGEDTEAFF. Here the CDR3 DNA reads TGTGCCAGCAGTGATCAGGGGGAGGACACTGAAGCTTTCTTT.

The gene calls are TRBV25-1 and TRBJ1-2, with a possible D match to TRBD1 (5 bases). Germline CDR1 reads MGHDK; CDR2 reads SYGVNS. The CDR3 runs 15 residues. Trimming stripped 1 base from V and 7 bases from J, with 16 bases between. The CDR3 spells CASSESQNGGGGYTF. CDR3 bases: TGTGCCAGCAGTGAATCCCAGAACGGGGGTGGTGGCTACACCTTC.

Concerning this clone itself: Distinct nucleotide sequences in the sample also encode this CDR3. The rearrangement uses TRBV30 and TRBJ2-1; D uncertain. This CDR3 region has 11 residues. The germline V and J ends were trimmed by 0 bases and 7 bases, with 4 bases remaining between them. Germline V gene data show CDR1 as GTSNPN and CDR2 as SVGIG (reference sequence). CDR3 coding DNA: TGTGCCTGGAGTGTGGGTAATGAGCAGTTCTTC. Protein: CAWSVGNEQFF.

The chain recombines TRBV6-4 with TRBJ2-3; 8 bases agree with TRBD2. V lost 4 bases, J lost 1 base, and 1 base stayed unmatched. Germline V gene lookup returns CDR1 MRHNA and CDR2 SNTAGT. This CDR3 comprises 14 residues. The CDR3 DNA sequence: TGTGCCAGCAGTGGAGCGGGAGGCACAGATACGCAGTATTTT. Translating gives CASSGAGGTDTQYF.

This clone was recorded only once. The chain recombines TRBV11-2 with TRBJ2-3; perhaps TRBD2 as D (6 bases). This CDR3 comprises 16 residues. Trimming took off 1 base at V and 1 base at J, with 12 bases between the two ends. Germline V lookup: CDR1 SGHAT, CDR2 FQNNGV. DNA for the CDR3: TGTGCCAGCAGCTTAGCCCCCCGCGGGGGCACAGATACGCAGTATTTT. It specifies CASSLAPRGGTDTQYF.

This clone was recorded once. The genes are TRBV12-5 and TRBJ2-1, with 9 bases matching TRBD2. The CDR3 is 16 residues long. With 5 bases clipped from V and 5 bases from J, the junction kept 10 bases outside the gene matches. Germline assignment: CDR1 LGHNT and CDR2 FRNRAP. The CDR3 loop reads CASGGGTSSPNNEQFF. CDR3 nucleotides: TGTGCTAGTGGTGGGGGGACTAGCAGTCCCAACAATGAGCAGTTCTTC.

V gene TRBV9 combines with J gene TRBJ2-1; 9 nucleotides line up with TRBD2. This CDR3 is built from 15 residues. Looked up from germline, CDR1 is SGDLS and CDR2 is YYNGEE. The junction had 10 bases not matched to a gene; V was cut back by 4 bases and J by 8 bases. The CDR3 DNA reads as TGTGCCAGCAGCTCTGGGACTAGCTACGGCTATGAGCAGTTCTTC. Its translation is CASSSGTSYGYEQFF. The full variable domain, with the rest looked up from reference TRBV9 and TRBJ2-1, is DSGVTQTPKHLITATGQRVTLRCSPRSGDLSVYWYQQSLDQGLQFLIQYYNGEERAKGNILERFSAQQFPDLHSELNLSSLELGDSALYFCASSSGTSYGYEQFFGPGTRLTVL.

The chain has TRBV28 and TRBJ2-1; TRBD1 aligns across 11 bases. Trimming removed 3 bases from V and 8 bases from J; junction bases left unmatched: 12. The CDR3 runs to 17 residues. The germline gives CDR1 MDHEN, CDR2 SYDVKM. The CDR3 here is CASSFLKGQGATDEQFF. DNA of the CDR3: TGTGCCAGCAGTTTCTTGAAAGGACAGGGGGCTACGGATGAGCAGTTCTTC.

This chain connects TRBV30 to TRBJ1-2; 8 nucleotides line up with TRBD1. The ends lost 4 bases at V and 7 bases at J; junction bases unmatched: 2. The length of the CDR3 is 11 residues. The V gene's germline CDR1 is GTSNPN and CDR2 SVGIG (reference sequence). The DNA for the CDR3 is TGTGCCTGGACAGGGGGCTTTGGCTACACCTTC. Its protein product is CAWTGGFGYTF.

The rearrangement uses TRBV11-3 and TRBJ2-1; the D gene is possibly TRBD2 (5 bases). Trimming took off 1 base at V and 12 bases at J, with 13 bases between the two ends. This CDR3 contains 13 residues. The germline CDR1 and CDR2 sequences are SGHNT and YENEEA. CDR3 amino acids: CASSLAPVRGQFF. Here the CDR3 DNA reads TGTGCCAGCAGCTTAGCACCCGTTCGGGGGCAGTTCTTC.

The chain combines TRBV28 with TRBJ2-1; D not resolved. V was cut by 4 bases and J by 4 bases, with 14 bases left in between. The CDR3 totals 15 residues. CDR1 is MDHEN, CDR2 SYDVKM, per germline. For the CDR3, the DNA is TGTGCCAGCAGTTCCCTCGTGTCGGTGTACAATGAGCAGTTCTTC. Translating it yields CASSSLVSVYNEQFF.

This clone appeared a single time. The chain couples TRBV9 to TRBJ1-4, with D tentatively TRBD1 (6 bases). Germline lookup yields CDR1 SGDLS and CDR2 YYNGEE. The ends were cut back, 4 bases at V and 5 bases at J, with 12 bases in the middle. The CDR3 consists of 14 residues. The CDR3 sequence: CASSPPGENEKLFF. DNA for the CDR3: TGTGCCAGCAGCCCGCCAGGGGAGAATGAAAAACTGTTTTTT.

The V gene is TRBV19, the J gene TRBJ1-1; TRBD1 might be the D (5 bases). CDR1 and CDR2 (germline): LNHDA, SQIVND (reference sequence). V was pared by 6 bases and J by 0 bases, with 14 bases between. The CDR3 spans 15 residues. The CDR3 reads CASRARDHMNTEAFF. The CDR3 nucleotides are TGTGCCAGTAGGGCCAGGGACCACATGAACACTGAAGCTTTCTTT.

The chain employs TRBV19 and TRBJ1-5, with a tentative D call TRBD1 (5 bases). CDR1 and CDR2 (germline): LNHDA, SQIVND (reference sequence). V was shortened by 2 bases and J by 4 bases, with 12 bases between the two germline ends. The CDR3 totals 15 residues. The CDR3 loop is CASSIWGDSNQPQHF. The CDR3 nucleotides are TGTGCCAGTAGTATATGGGGGGATTCTAATCAGCCCCAGCATTTT. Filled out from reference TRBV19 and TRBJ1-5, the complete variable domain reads DGGITQSPKYLFRKEGQNVTLSCEQNLNHDAMYWYRQDPGQGLRLIYYSQIVNDFQKGDIAEGYSVSREKKESFPLTVTSAQKNPTAFYLCASSIWGDSNQPQHFGDGTRLSIL.

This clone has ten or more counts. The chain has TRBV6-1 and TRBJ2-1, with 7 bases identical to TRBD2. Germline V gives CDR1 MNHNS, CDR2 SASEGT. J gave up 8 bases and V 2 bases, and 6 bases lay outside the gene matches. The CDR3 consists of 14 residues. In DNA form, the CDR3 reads TGTGCCAGCAGTGAATATGGCAGCGGGGATGAGCAGTTCTTC. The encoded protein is CASSEYGSGDEQFF.